Given below is one T cell receptor (beta chain) in context. The record originates from a study of blood T cell repertoires in COVID-19. As for the study in general: COVID-19 samples from acute and convalescent phases originated in the United States, Italy and Spain. PBMCs, B-cell-depleted T cells, or T cells were the source of the cDNA or gDNA that made up the material.

As processed by the authors: Amplification with reference gene primers provided the estimates of nucleated cell counts. Profiled with immunoSEQ multiplex PCR; TCRdb holds only in-frame clones, not every one. V and J calls and clone size follow that table, whereas D and trimming were derived from the DNA. The data contain 250,000 to 300,000 clones, approximately 91% of them singletons. V lost 7 bases and J 2 bases, leaving 15 bases between the germline ends. CDR3 length: 15 residues. The germline V gene encodes CDR1 LNHDA and CDR2 SQIVND (reference sequence). Recruitment covered about 25 US areas and drew participants whose ages spanned roughly 18 to 100 years.

The receptor comes from a woman aged 40 to 55 with acute COVID-19. The sample comprised PBMCs or T cells enriched from blood (not recorded which). The J gene is TRBJ1-5, the V gene TRBV19; D gene uncertain. This CDR3 is CASKDGSLGNQPQHF. CDR3 sequence (DNA): TGTGCCAGTAAGGACGGGAGCCTTGGCAATCAGCCCCAGCATTTT.